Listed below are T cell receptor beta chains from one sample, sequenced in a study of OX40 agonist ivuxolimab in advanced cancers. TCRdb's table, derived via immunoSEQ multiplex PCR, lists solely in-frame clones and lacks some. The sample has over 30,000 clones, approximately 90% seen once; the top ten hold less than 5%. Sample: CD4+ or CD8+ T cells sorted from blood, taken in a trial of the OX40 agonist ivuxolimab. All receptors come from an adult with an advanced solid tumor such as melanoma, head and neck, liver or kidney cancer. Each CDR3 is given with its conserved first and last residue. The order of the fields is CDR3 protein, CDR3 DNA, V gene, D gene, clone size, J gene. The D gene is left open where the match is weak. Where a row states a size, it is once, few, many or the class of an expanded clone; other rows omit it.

CDR3aa: CASSLPTGAAREKLFF
CDR3nt: TGCGCCAGCAGCCTCCCCACAGGGGCGGCTAGGGAAAAACTGTTTTTT
v_gene: TRBV5-1
d_gene: TRBD1
abundance: NA
j_gene: TRBJ1-4

CDR3aa: CSVRRMETQYF
CDR3nt: TGCAGCGTAAGGAGAATGGAGACCCAGTACTTC
v_gene: TRBV29-1
d_gene: NA
abundance: NA
j_gene: TRBJ2-5

CDR3aa: CASSLRQEQYF
CDR3nt: TGTGCCAGCAGCTTGAGGCAGGAGCAGTACTTC
v_gene: TRBV11-1
d_gene: NA
abundance: NA
j_gene: TRBJ2-7

CDR3aa: CASSVEGSSPNTGELFF
CDR3nt: TGTGCCAGCAGCGTAGAGGGTAGTTCCCCGAACACCGGGGAGCTGTTTTTT
v_gene: TRBV9
d_gene: NA
abundance: NA
j_gene: TRBJ2-2

CDR3aa: CASRPPGTGYNEQFF
CDR3nt: TGTGCCAGCAGACCCCCCGGGACAGGATACAATGAGCAGTTCTTC
v_gene: TRBV6-6
d_gene: TRBD1
abundance: NA
j_gene: TRBJ2-1

CDR3aa: CASSSDRGGYGYTF
CDR3nt: TGCGCCAGCAGCTCGGACAGGGGCGGCTATGGCTACACCTTC
v_gene: TRBV5-1
d_gene: TRBD1
abundance: NA
j_gene: TRBJ1-2

CDR3aa: CSVGWAQGRNQPQHF
CDR3nt: TGCAGCGTTGGTTGGGCACAGGGAAGAAATCAGCCCCAGCATTTT
v_gene: TRBV29-1
d_gene: NA
abundance: few
j_gene: TRBJ1-5

CDR3aa: CASSSLGLGSNEQFF
CDR3nt: TGTGCCAGCAGCTCGCTTGGACTGGGCTCCAATGAGCAGTTCTTC
v_gene: TRBV7-3
d_gene: NA
abundance: NA
j_gene: TRBJ2-1

CDR3aa: CASSFQGSGANVLTF
CDR3nt: TGTGCCAGCAGTTTCCAGGGCTCTGGGGCCAACGTCCTGACTTTC
v_gene: TRBV6-5
d_gene: NA
abundance: few
j_gene: TRBJ2-6

CDR3aa: CASSLGTRSYEQYF
CDR3nt: TGTGCCAGCAGCCTGGGGACTAGATCCTACGAGCAGTACTTC
v_gene: TRBV11-2
d_gene: TRBD2
abundance: NA
j_gene: TRBJ2-7

CDR3aa: CSVLGSPNEKLFF
CDR3nt: TGCAGCGTCCTAGGGTCTCCTAATGAAAAACTGTTTTTT
v_gene: TRBV29-1
d_gene: NA
abundance: NA
j_gene: TRBJ1-4

CDR3aa: CASSLTGGASGANVLTF
CDR3nt: TGTGCCAGCTCTCTAACAGGGGGCGCGTCTGGGGCCAACGTCCTGACTTTC
v_gene: TRBV18
d_gene: TRBD1
abundance: NA
j_gene: TRBJ2-6

CDR3aa: CAIRAGTSGTDTQYF
CDR3nt: TGTGCCATCAGGGCCGGGACTAGCGGTACAGATACGCAGTATTTT
v_gene: TRBV10-3
d_gene: TRBD2
abundance: NA
j_gene: TRBJ2-3

CDR3aa: CASSHPGPYGYTF
CDR3nt: TGTGCCAGCAGCCATCCAGGGCCGTATGGCTACACCTTC
v_gene: TRBV7-2
d_gene: NA
abundance: NA
j_gene: TRBJ1-2

CDR3aa: CASRAGTRGSHQPQHF
CDR3nt: TGTGCCAGTAGGGCAGGGACCAGGGGGTCCCATCAGCCCCAGCATTTT
v_gene: TRBV19
d_gene: TRBD1
abundance: NA
j_gene: TRBJ1-5

CDR3aa: CASNKDYNSPLHF
CDR3nt: TGTGCCAGCAACAAGGACTATAATTCACCCCTCCACTTT
v_gene: TRBV6-6
d_gene: NA
abundance: NA
j_gene: TRBJ1-6

CDR3aa: CASSLPQQHEQYF
CDR3nt: TGTGCCAGCAGCTTACCCCAGCAGCACGAGCAGTACTTC
v_gene: TRBV7-2
d_gene: NA
abundance: NA
j_gene: TRBJ2-7

CDR3aa: CASSSGPINNEQFF
CDR3nt: TGTGCCAGCAGCTCCGGACCGATTAACAATGAGCAGTTCTTC
v_gene: TRBV11-2
d_gene: NA
abundance: NA
j_gene: TRBJ2-1

CDR3aa: CASSGQTWTGEAFF
CDR3nt: TGTGCCAGCAGCGGCCAAACCTGGACGGGTGAAGCTTTCTTT
v_gene: TRBV6-1
d_gene: NA
abundance: NA
j_gene: TRBJ1-1

CDR3aa: CASSLAAGGWGRSPLHF
CDR3nt: TGCGCCAGCAGCTTGGCGGCAGGTGGTTGGGGAAGGTCACCCCTCCACTTT
v_gene: TRBV5-1
d_gene: NA
abundance: NA
j_gene: TRBJ1-6

CDR3aa: CASSLAGDRRVEAFF
CDR3nt: TGTGCCAGCAGCTTAGCAGGGGACAGGCGGGTTGAAGCTTTCTTT
v_gene: TRBV7-8
d_gene: TRBD1
abundance: NA
j_gene: TRBJ1-1

CDR3aa: CASSGPRAIGTGELFF
CDR3nt: TGTGCCAGTAGTGGCCCCCGGGCAATAGGTACCGGGGAGCTGTTTTTT
v_gene: TRBV19
d_gene: NA
abundance: NA
j_gene: TRBJ2-2

CDR3aa: CASSLPGPSLSTDTQYF
CDR3nt: TGCGCCAGCAGCCTCCCGGGACCGTCCCTTAGCACAGATACGCAGTATTTT
v_gene: TRBV5-1
d_gene: NA
abundance: NA
j_gene: TRBJ2-3

CDR3aa: CASSFATGANTEAFF
CDR3nt: TGTGCCAGCAGCTTCGCGACAGGAGCGAACACTGAAGCTTTCTTT
v_gene: TRBV11-2
d_gene: NA
abundance: NA
j_gene: TRBJ1-1

CDR3aa: CARSLDRGYADTQYF
CDR3nt: TGTGCCAGAAGCTTGGACAGGGGGTACGCAGATACGCAGTATTTT
v_gene: TRBV5-3
d_gene: TRBD1
abundance: NA
j_gene: TRBJ2-3

CDR3aa: CASSYQGQPQHF
CDR3nt: TGTGCCAGCAGCTATCAGGGTCAGCCCCAGCATTTT
v_gene: TRBV5-6
d_gene: NA
abundance: NA
j_gene: TRBJ1-5

CDR3aa: CASSTRPGNSYNEQFF
CDR3nt: TGCGCCAGCAGCACAAGACCGGGAAACTCCTACAATGAGCAGTTCTTC
v_gene: TRBV4-1
d_gene: NA
abundance: NA
j_gene: TRBJ2-1

CDR3aa: CASITGGRTEAFF
CDR3nt: TGTGCCAGTATCACAGGGGGCCGCACTGAAGCTTTCTTT
v_gene: TRBV19
d_gene: TRBD1
abundance: NA
j_gene: TRBJ1-1

CDR3aa: CASSQGQGGEKLFF
CDR3nt: TGTGCCAGCAGCCAGGGACAGGGAGGAGAAAAACTGTTTTTT
v_gene: TRBV14
d_gene: TRBD1
abundance: NA
j_gene: TRBJ1-4

CDR3aa: CASQDTPNTEAFF
CDR3nt: TGTGCCAGCCAAGACACCCCTAACACTGAAGCTTTCTTT
v_gene: TRBV18
d_gene: NA
abundance: NA
j_gene: TRBJ1-1

CDR3aa: CASSYTSGGEQFF
CDR3nt: TGTGCCAGCAGCTACACTAGCGGGGGGGAGCAGTTCTTC
v_gene: TRBV5-4
d_gene: TRBD2
abundance: NA
j_gene: TRBJ2-1

CDR3aa: CASSQAAGAYNEQFF
CDR3nt: TGTGCCAGCAGCCAAGCCGCGGGGGCGTACAATGAGCAGTTCTTC
v_gene: TRBV4-2
d_gene: NA
abundance: NA
j_gene: TRBJ2-1

CDR3aa: CASSRAGERTGELFF
CDR3nt: TGTGCCAGCAGCCGCGCGGGAGAGCGGACCGGGGAGCTGTTTTTT
v_gene: TRBV28
d_gene: TRBD2
abundance: NA
j_gene: TRBJ2-2

CDR3aa: CASSFPLNTEAFF
CDR3nt: TGTGCCAGCAGCTTCCCCCTGAACACTGAAGCTTTCTTT
v_gene: TRBV7-9
d_gene: NA
abundance: NA
j_gene: TRBJ1-1

CDR3aa: CASSHLELQGLGTGELFF
CDR3nt: TGCGCCAGCAGCCACCTGGAGTTACAGGGGCTGGGTACCGGGGAGCTGTTTTTT
v_gene: TRBV4-1
d_gene: TRBD1
abundance: NA
j_gene: TRBJ2-2

CDR3aa: CAWSRGQLSGNTIYF
CDR3nt: TGTGCCTGGAGTAGGGGGCAGCTCTCTGGAAACACCATATATTTT
v_gene: TRBV30
d_gene: TRBD1
abundance: NA
j_gene: TRBJ1-3

CDR3aa: CASSPPVTETGELFF
CDR3nt: TGTGCCAGCTCACCACCGGTTACGGAGACCGGGGAGCTGTTTTTT
v_gene: TRBV18
d_gene: NA
abundance: NA
j_gene: TRBJ2-2

CDR3aa: CASSVPGRRGSNEKLFF
CDR3nt: TGTGCCAGCAGTGTTCCGGGAAGGCGCGGGTCTAATGAAAAACTGTTTTTT
v_gene: TRBV6-1
d_gene: NA
abundance: NA
j_gene: TRBJ1-4

CDR3aa: CASWDRGTRSPWRYTF
CDR3nt: TGTGCCAGCTGGGACAGGGGAACTCGGTCCCCATGGCGCTACACCTTC
v_gene: TRBV28
d_gene: TRBD1
abundance: NA
j_gene: TRBJ1-2

CDR3aa: CASSFPSRAYSNSPLHF
CDR3nt: TGTGCCAGCAGCTTTCCAAGTCGGGCCTACTCTAATTCACCCCTCCACTTT
v_gene: TRBV12-1
d_gene: NA
abundance: NA
j_gene: TRBJ1-6

CDR3aa: CASSSDRVYTEAFF
CDR3nt: TGTGCCAGCAGTTCGGACAGGGTGTACACTGAAGCTTTCTTT
v_gene: TRBV6-6
d_gene: TRBD1
abundance: NA
j_gene: TRBJ1-1

CDR3aa: CASSPLSNWREASYEQYF
CDR3nt: TGTGCCAGCAGCCCCCTGAGTAACTGGCGGGAGGCCTCCTACGAGCAGTACTTC
v_gene: TRBV11-2
d_gene: TRBD2
abundance: many
j_gene: TRBJ2-7

CDR3aa: CASSKGNYGYTF
CDR3nt: TGTGCCAGCAGTAAGGGGAACTATGGCTACACCTTC
v_gene: TRBV11-2
d_gene: NA
abundance: NA
j_gene: TRBJ1-2

CDR3aa: CASSPPGRKEQYF
CDR3nt: TGTGCCAGCTCACCACCGGGCAGAAAGGAGCAGTACTTC
v_gene: TRBV18
d_gene: NA
abundance: few
j_gene: TRBJ2-7

CDR3aa: CASSLRSSYEQYF
CDR3nt: TGCGCCAGCAGCTTGCGCTCATCCTACGAGCAGTACTTC
v_gene: TRBV5-1
d_gene: NA
abundance: NA
j_gene: TRBJ2-7

CDR3aa: CASSVQGDYGYTF
CDR3nt: TGTGCCAGCAGCGTGCAGGGAGACTATGGCTACACCTTC
v_gene: TRBV9
d_gene: NA
abundance: few
j_gene: TRBJ1-2

CDR3aa: CSVATGTFNEQFF
CDR3nt: TGCAGCGTCGCAACCGGGACCTTCAATGAGCAGTTCTTC
v_gene: TRBV29-1
d_gene: NA
abundance: few
j_gene: TRBJ2-1

CDR3aa: CASTSTFGRASRPDTQYF
CDR3nt: TGTGCCAGTACATCGACGTTTGGGCGGGCATCGCGTCCAGATACGCAGTATTTT
v_gene: TRBV11-2
d_gene: NA
abundance: NA
j_gene: TRBJ2-3

CDR3aa: CASSLDRTNSPLHF
CDR3nt: TGTGCCAGCAGTTTGGACCGGACTAATTCACCCCTCCACTTT
v_gene: TRBV6-1
d_gene: NA
abundance: NA
j_gene: TRBJ1-6

CDR3aa: CASSLISETQYF
CDR3nt: TGTGCCAGCAGCTTAATTTCGGAGACCCAGTACTTC
v_gene: TRBV7-9
d_gene: NA
abundance: NA
j_gene: TRBJ2-5

CDR3aa: CASSLDRGGKTQYF
CDR3nt: TGCGCCAGCAGCTTGGACAGGGGTGGAAAGACCCAGTACTTC
v_gene: TRBV5-1
d_gene: TRBD1
abundance: NA
j_gene: TRBJ2-5

CDR3aa: CASSPRSGYGTNYNEQFF
CDR3nt: TGTGCCAGCAGCCCACGGAGTGGGTACGGGACTAACTACAATGAGCAGTTCTTC
v_gene: TRBV7-8
d_gene: TRBD2
abundance: NA
j_gene: TRBJ2-1

CDR3aa: CASSEEMGLGEQYF
CDR3nt: TGTGCCAGCAGCGAAGAGATGGGATTGGGCGAGCAGTACTTC
v_gene: TRBV2
d_gene: NA
abundance: NA
j_gene: TRBJ2-7

CDR3aa: CASSEGTGANSGANVLTF
CDR3nt: TGTGCCAGCAGTGAGGGCACAGGGGCTAACTCTGGGGCCAACGTCCTGACTTTC
v_gene: TRBV2
d_gene: TRBD1
abundance: few
j_gene: TRBJ2-6

CDR3aa: CASSSWDRHSYEQYF
CDR3nt: TGTGCCAGCAGCTCGTGGGACCGCCACTCCTACGAGCAGTACTTC
v_gene: TRBV11-1
d_gene: NA
abundance: NA
j_gene: TRBJ2-7

CDR3aa: CASSQDRLSLEQYF
CDR3nt: TGTGCCAGCAGTCAGGACCGCCTGTCTCTCGAGCAGTACTTC
v_gene: TRBV6-5
d_gene: NA
abundance: NA
j_gene: TRBJ2-7

CDR3aa: CAIQGRNYYEQYF
CDR3nt: TGTGCCATCCAAGGTAGGAATTACTACGAGCAGTACTTC
v_gene: TRBV7-9
d_gene: NA
abundance: NA
j_gene: TRBJ2-7